This T cell receptor (beta chain) was captured by sequencing in a study of identical twins (dated by TCRdb to about 2016). Regarding the complete study: The study deep-sequenced TCR alpha and beta repertoires from monozygotic twins, unrelated adults of various ages and cord blood to test whether fetal clonotypes persist. To rule out contamination, replicate twin experiments were performed at different times with different library preparation protocols. Here is what the overall study found, with its caveats: Invariant T cells such as MAIT and iNKT could partly confound zero-insertion analyses, though diverse VJ usage argued against this for most clonotypes. Abundant cord blood beta clonotypes had fewer insertions, young adult naive repertoires showed a similar but weaker trend, and memory repertoires showed no such trend. Out-of-frame TCR alpha sharing in monozygotic twins was systematically underestimated by recombination models, whereas sharing between unrelated individuals was in agreement with the recombination models. Because the same donors could not be followed over many years, the conclusions relied on cross-sectional statistical analysis. The excess sharing between twins in beta out-of-frame sequences was weaker because fewer shared sequences reduced the signal-to-noise ratio. Compared with coincidental sharing between unrelated individuals, out-of-frame TCR alpha sequences shared between twins showed an excess of sequences with low generation probability.

Only healthy Caucasian donors were included. Three pairs of female monozygotic twins, all aged 18 to 29 years, were included in the twin cohort. Positive isolation kits from Invitrogen were used to isolate CD4+ and CD8+ T cell populations. Libraries were made using 5' RACE. The sequencing machine was an Illumina HiSeq 2000. Template switching added a universal primer binding site, and the final cDNA carried a unique molecular identifier that allowed TCR cDNA molecules to be counted accurately. Specific primers in the conserved constant-segment region were used to synthesize first-strand cDNA for the TCR alpha and beta chains. To control for contamination, every cDNA library carried two barcodes: a SMART-Mk sample barcode plus Illumina barcodes. TruSeq adapter sequences and Illumina sample barcodes were added in two successive PCR steps. The TCR alpha and beta cDNA libraries were sequenced on the Illumina HiSeq platform using custom primers. The authors' analysis ran thus. MiGEC was used to process raw reads and extract unique molecular identifiers, and MiXCR was used to find CDR3 positions. Recombination models were inferred per individual with the repgenHMM and IGoR tools using an EM algorithm. Shared clonotype analysis was performed with the tcR package in R, normalizing sharing by the product of cloneset sizes. To study raw recombination without the effects of thymic and clonal selection, out-of-frame nonproductive sequences were analyzed. Using fastp at Q25 and MiXCR, TCRdb reprocessed the public reads and kept productive beta chains. Every entry covers one CDR3 protein and lists the most common genes and DNA from its rows. The V and J calls follow TCRdb's processing rather than the paper's. In this sample the table shows about 190,000 distinct CDR3 sequences, about a sixth of which occur a single time. Over 35% of the sample is in the top ten clones.

A distance of 17 bases separates the germline ends of V and J, which lose 6 bases and 2 bases respectively. The CDR3, cysteine through phenylalanine, is 15 amino acids long. Solely the CDR3 DNA is kept, with 45 bases framed from the first base. CDR1 MNHEY and CDR2 SVGEGT were looked up in the germline V gene. This clonotype turned up a few times. Its specific antigen is unknown. No base quality information exists; no much larger clone differs at one position. In addition, the sample was reused for a study of T cells expressing NK-cell markers. According to the second study: TCR beta-chain repertoires were profiled in sorted CD3+CD56+NKG2C+, CD3+CD56+NKG2C- and CD3+CD56-NKG2C+ T-cell subsets from about 8 donors. Among the eight sequenced donors, seven were HCMV-seropositive and one was HCMV-seronegative. To restrict sorting to alphabetaTCR-expressing T cells, an anti-gammadeltaTCR antibody was added in several experiments. In roughly six donors, the dominant CD3+CD56+NKG2C+ clonotypes were among the top 10 CD8+ clonotypes and accounted for about 1.0-7.0% of CD8+ T cells. Those dominant clonotypes were again the most abundant among CD3+CD56-NKG2C+ cells in a handful of donors, at about 25-60.1%. It remained unclear whether the expanded NKG2C-expressing T cell clones were specific for HCMV antigens. The eight sequenced donors were randomly selected healthy volunteers, three men and five women. A commercial ELISA kit detecting HCMV-specific IgG in serum was used to determine HCMV serostatus. MIGEC was used to demultiplex reads and group reads by UMI, and MiTCR was used to assemble and quantify clonotypes. To remove erroneous sequences, TCR cDNA sequences were retained only when supported by two or more reads. The tcR package was used for downstream repertoire analysis, and clonotypes were matched between fractions using CDR3 nucleotide sequence together with V segment. VDJmatch was used to annotate antigen specificity against VDJdb, with one amino acid substitution in CDR3 allowed.

The chain employs TRBV6-2 or TRBV6-3 and TRBJ2-7; perhaps TRBD2 is the D gene, with 6 bases matching. The sample comprised CD8+ T cells sorted from blood. This TCR derives from a woman between 18 and 30 years old in good health. At the DNA level, the sequence is TGTGCCAGCAGGGGACTTTCACCGCCTACCTACGAGCAGTACTTC. Translated, it gives CASRGLSPPTYEQYF.